Listed here are 11 T cell receptor beta chains from one sample, sequenced in a study of T-cell reconstitution after alpha-beta-depleted transplantation in children. A TCRbeta library incorporating unique molecular identifiers was prepared. TCRdb reprocessed the PCR reads via MiXCR and lists one record per CDR3 protein. The sample contains under 250,000 distinct CDR3 sequences, about 6.6% of which appear only once. The source was PBMCs, collected before TCRalphabeta/CD19-depleted stem cell transplant. The receptors derive from a boy between 2 and 15 years old with acute lymphoblastic leukemia, due to receive a stem cell transplant.

This chain connects TRBV12-3 or TRBV12-4 to TRBJ1-3, with D uncertain. Trimming took 3 bases from V and 6 from J, leaving 12 bases between them. The CDR3 length is 14 residues. CDR3 coding DNA: TGTGCCAGCAGTTTCCCCCCGTCCGAAAACACCATATATTTT. Its protein is CASSFPPSENTIYF.

This clonotype was seen ten or more times. The V gene is TRBV29-1, the J gene TRBJ2-3; D is unclear. The ends were cut back, 3 bases at V and 1 base at J, with 8 bases in the middle. Looked up from germline, CDR1 is SQVTM and CDR2 is ANQGSEA. The CDR3 has 13 residues. The CDR3 coding sequence is TGCAGCGTTGAGGCCCGGGGCACAGATACGCAGTATTTT. It is translated as CSVEARGTDTQYF.

This clonotype has more than one count but fewer than ten. J is TRBJ1-6 and V is TRBV28; tentatively, D is TRBD1 (5 bases). The CDR3 extends over 14 amino acids. V was trimmed by 10 bases and J by 3 bases, leaving 13 bases between them. CDR1 and CDR2 from the germline V gene are MDHEN and SYDVKM. This CDR3 reads CATKTGLYNSPLHF. The CDR3 bases are TGTGCCACCAAAACAGGCCTCTATAATTCACCCCTCCACTTT.

This clonotype was observed many times. This chain links TRBV20-1 with TRBJ2-5; 7 nucleotides agree with TRBD1. Germline CDR1 DFQATT, CDR2 SNEGSKA (reference sequence). The junction had 5 bases not matched to a gene; V was cut back by 6 bases and J by 1 base. The CDR3 contains 13 residues. The CDR3: CSAKRTGQETQYF. CDR3 sequence (DNA): TGCAGTGCCAAAAGGACAGGCCAAGAGACCCAGTACTTC.

The sample holds many counts of this clonotype. The chain combines TRBV7-8 with TRBJ2-5; no definite D call. Per germline, CDR1 SGHVS and CDR2 FQNEAQ. The CDR3 consists of 15 residues. The V gene lost 1 base and the J gene lost 5 bases, with 14 bases spanning the gap. CDR3 residues: CASSLDLGGPETQYF. DNA of the CDR3: TGTGCCAGCAGCTTAGATCTAGGCGGACCGGAGACCCAGTACTTC.

This clonotype has ten or more counts. The chain is built from TRBV7-8 and TRBJ2-1; D might be TRBD1 (5 bases). Trimming took 6 bases from V and 5 from J, leaving 11 bases between them. Germline V gives CDR1 SGHVS, CDR2 FQNEAQ. The CDR3 sequence is 13 residues long. Here the CDR3 DNA reads TGTGCCAGCAGACGGACACAACACAATGAGCAGTTCTTC. It translates to CASRRTQHNEQFF.

This clonotype has a count of ten or more. The V call is TRBV15, the J call TRBJ2-5, with TRBD1 matching 7 bases. Germline CDR1 LNHNV, CDR2 YYDKDF (reference sequence). V was clipped by 3 bases and J by 2 bases; unmatched bases: 9. The CDR3 is 16 amino acids. CDR3 region: CATSSITGVGQETQYF. The DNA for the CDR3 is TGTGCCACCAGCAGCATAACAGGGGTAGGGCAAGAGACCCAGTACTTC.

V usage is TRBV3-1 and J usage is TRBJ1-2, with no clear D. The CDR3 is made up of 13 amino acids. Germline V CDR1 and CDR2: LGHDT, YNNKEL (reference sequence). V was clipped by 4 bases and J by 0 bases, with 6 bases between them. The CDR3 DNA follows: TGTGCCAGCAGCCTGAACCCTAACTATGGCTACACCTTC. As protein: CASSLNPNYGYTF.

Many counts were recorded for this clonotype. The CDR3 protein is CASSSLGGALNTEAFF. Written as DNA, the CDR3 is TGTGCCAGCAGCTCGCTTGGGGGAGCCCTGAACACTGAAGCTTTCTTT. The chain employs TRBV3-1 and TRBJ1-1; tentatively, D is TRBD1 (5 bases). V lost 5 bases and J 0 bases, leaving 16 bases between the germline ends. Germline loops: CDR1 LGHDT, CDR2 YNNKEL (reference sequence). The CDR3 consists of 16 residues.

This clonotype was found many times. V usage is TRBV12-3 or TRBV12-4 and J usage is TRBJ2-7; 8 bases align to TRBD2. The CDR3 loop spans 15 amino acids. V lost 7 bases and J lost 4; bases outside the gene matches: 12. The CDR3 sequence is CASNKGAGVGYEQYF. The CDR3 DNA is TGTGCCAGCAACAAAGGAGCGGGAGTGGGGTACGAGCAGTACTTC.

This clonotype has a count of ten or more. The gene calls are TRBV7-9 and TRBJ2-1, with D perhaps TRBD1 (7 bases). The CDR3 length is 16 residues. Germline V gene lookup returns CDR1 SEHNR and CDR2 FQNEAQ (reference sequence). With 5 bases removed from V and 2 bases from J, the gap between germline ends came to 16 bases. The CDR3 bases are TGTGCCAGCAGCCGGGCGGGGACAGCTACCTACAATGAGCAGTTCTTC. Residues: CASSRAGTATYNEQFF.